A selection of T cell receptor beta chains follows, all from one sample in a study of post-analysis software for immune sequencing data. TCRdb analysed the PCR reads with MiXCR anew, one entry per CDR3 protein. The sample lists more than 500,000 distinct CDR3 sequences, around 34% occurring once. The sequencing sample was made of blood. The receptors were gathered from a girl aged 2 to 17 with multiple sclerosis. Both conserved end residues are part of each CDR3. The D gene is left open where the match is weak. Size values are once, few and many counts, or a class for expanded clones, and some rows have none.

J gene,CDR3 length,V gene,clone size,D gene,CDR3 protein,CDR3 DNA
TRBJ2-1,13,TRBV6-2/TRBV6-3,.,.,CASSYQGRNEQFF,TGTGCCAGCAGTTATCAGGGGCGCAATGAGCAGTTCTTC
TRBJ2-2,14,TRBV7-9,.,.,CASSSTLNTGERFF,TGTGCCAGCAGCTCGACCTTGAACACCGGGGAGCGGTTTTTT
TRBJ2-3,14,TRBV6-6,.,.,CASSRLSATDTQYF,TGTGCCAGCAGTAGGCTCTCGGCCACAGATACGCAGTATTTT
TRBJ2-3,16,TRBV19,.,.,CASRTSKYSGTDTQYF,TGTGCCAGTAGGACCTCGAAATATTCGGGCACAGATACGCAGTATTTT
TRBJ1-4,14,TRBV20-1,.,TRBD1,CSAIPGGRGEKLFF,TGCAGTGCTATCCCAGGGGGCCGGGGCGAAAAACTGTTTTTT
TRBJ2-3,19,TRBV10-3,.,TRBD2,CAISESTSGVGSATDTQYF,TGTGCCATCAGTGAGTCGACTAGCGGGGTCGGGTCCGCCACAGATACGCAGTATTTT
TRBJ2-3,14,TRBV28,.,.,CASSPGQAGDTRYF,TGTGCCAGCAGCCCCGGACAGGCGGGGGATACGCGGTATTTT
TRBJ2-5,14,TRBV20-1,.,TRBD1,CSGLTGLMDNEQYF,TGCAGCGGACTGACAGGGCTGATGGACAATGAGCAGTACTTC
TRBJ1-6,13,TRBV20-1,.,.,CSARQGKDSPLHF,TGCAGTGCTAGGCAGGGAAAGGATTCACCCCTCCACTTT
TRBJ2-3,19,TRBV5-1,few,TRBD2,CASSFGLAGGTPSTDTQYF,TGCGCCAGCAGCTTCGGACTAGCGGGGGGCACACCTAGCACAGATACGCAGTATTTT
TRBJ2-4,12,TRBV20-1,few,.,CSGRVLQNIQYF,TGCAGTGGGAGGGTACTCCAAAACATTCAGTACTTC
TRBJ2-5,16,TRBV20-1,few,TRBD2,CSANKLAGGPGETQYF,TGCAGTGCTAACAAACTAGCGGGGGGGCCGGGAGAGACCCAGTACTTC
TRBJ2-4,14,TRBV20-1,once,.,CSASLGTRGDIQYF,TGCAGTGCTAGTTTGGGGACCCGAGGGGACATTCAGTACTTC
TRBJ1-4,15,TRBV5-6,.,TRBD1,CASSGGKGAYEKRFF,TGTGCCAGCAGCGGGGGTAAGGGGGCGTATGAAAAACGGTTTTTT
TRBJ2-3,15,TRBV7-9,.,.,CASSPPEHQADTQYF,TGTGCCAGCAGCCCACCGGAACACCAGGCAGATACGCAGTATTTT
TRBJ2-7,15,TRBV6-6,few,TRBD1,CASSTPGGGSYEQYF,TGTGCCAGCAGTACCCCAGGGGGTGGCTCCTACGAGCAGTACTTC
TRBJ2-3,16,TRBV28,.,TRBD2,CASSFRLAGGPGTQYF,TGTGCCAGCAGTTTTAGGCTAGCGGGGGGCCCTGGTACGCAGTATTTT
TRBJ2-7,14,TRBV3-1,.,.,CASSQGAGDYEQYF,TGTGCCAGCAGCCAAGGGGCAGGAGACTACGAGCAGTACTTC
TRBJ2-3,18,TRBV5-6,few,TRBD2,CASSWGGSGGPSTDTQYF,TGTGCCAGCAGCTGGGGTGGTAGCGGGGGGCCAAGCACAGATACGCAGTATTTT
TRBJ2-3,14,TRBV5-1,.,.,CASSLGQWADTQYF,TGCGCCAGCAGCTTAGGGCAATGGGCAGATACGCAGTATTTT
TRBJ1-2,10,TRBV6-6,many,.,CASSRDGYTF,TGTGCCAGCAGCAGGGACGGCTACACCTTC
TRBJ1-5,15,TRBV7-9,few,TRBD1,CASSATGTGHQPQHF,TGTGCCAGCAGCGCGACCGGGACAGGGCACCAGCCCCAGCATTTT
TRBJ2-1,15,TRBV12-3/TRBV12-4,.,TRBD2,CASSSGKRGGREQFF,TGTGCCAGCAGTTCGGGAAAGCGGGGGGGCCGCGAGCAGTTCTTC
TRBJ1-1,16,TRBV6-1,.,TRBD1,CASSDLYRTGNTEAFF,TGTGCCAGCAGTGACTTATATCGGACAGGCAACACTGAAGCTTTCTTT
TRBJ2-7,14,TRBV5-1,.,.,CASSLDHGAYEQYF,TGCGCCAGCAGCTTGGATCATGGAGCCTACGAGCAGTACTTC
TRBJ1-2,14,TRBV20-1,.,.,CSAKTAQGAEGYTF,TGCAGTGCTAAGACTGCACAAGGTGCGGAAGGCTACACCTTC
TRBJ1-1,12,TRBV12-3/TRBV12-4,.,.,CASSLPATEAFF,TGTGCCAGCAGTCTCCCTGCAACTGAAGCTTTCTTT
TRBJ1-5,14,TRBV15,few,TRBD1,CAISGTGGAQPQHF,TGTGCCATCTCGGGGACAGGTGGGGCACAGCCCCAGCATTTT
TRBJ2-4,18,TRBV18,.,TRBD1,CASSPRPGQGPHENIQYF,TGTGCCAGCTCACCACGACCCGGACAGGGGCCGCATGAAAACATTCAGTACTTC
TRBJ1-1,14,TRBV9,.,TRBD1,CASSVRQGSTEAFF,TGTGCCAGCAGCGTCAGACAGGGAAGTACTGAAGCTTTCTTT
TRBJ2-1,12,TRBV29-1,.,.,CSVGPGGDEQFF,TGCAGCGTTGGCCCCGGCGGGGATGAGCAGTTCTTC
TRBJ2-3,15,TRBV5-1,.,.,CASLPGATFTDTQYF,TGCGCCAGTCTTCCGGGGGCTACTTTCACAGATACGCAGTATTTT
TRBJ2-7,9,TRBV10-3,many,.,CAIGEQQYF,TGTGCCATCGGGGAACAGCAGTACTTC
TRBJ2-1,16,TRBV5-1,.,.,CASSAVVGSSYNEQFF,TGCGCCAGCAGTGCGGTGGTGGGAAGCTCCTACAATGAGCAGTTCTTC
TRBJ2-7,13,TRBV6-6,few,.,CASSSRGQYEQYF,TGTGCCAGCAGTTCCCGAGGACAGTACGAGCAGTACTTC
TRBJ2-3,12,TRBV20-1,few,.,CSARDTRSTQYF,TGCAGTGCTAGAGATACAAGATCTACGCAGTATTTT
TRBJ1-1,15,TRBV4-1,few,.,CASSQVPRDSLEAFF,TGCGCCAGCAGCCAAGTTCCAAGGGACTCCCTGGAAGCTTTCTTT
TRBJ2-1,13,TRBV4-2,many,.,CASSRGFGNEQFF,TGTGCCAGCAGCCGAGGATTTGGGAATGAGCAGTTCTTC
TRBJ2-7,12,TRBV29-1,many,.,CSVESAGGEQYF,TGCAGCGTTGAGTCGGCAGGGGGGGAGCAGTACTTC
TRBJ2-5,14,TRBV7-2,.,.,CASSPLLMVETQYF,TGTGCCAGCAGCCCCCTCTTAATGGTGGAGACCCAGTACTTC
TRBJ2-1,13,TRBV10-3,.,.,CAIHSPSYNEQFF,TGTGCCATCCACAGCCCCTCCTACAATGAGCAGTTCTTC
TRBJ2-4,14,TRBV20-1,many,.,CSAVPGLAKNIQYF,TGCAGTGCTGTACCAGGGCTAGCCAAAAACATTCAGTACTTC
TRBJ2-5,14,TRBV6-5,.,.,CASSRRQEQETQYF,TGTGCCAGCAGTCGTCGACAGGAACAAGAGACCCAGTACTTC
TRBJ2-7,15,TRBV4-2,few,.,CASSQDFSSSYEQYF,TGTGCCAGCAGCCAAGATTTTTCCAGCTCCTACGAGCAGTACTTC
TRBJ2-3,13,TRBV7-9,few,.,CASSLPGNLTQYF,TGTGCCAGCAGCCTCCCAGGCAATCTGACGCAGTATTTT
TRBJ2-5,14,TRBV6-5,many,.,CASSYLTDQETQYF,TGTGCCAGCAGTTACCTGACGGACCAAGAGACCCAGTACTTC
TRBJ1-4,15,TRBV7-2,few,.,CASSSTQGANEKLFF,TGTGCCAGCAGCTCCACACAGGGAGCTAATGAAAAACTGTTTTTT
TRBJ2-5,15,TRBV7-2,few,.,CASSLTRTTLGTQYF,TGTGCCAGCAGCTTAACTAGAACCACGTTAGGGACCCAGTACTTC
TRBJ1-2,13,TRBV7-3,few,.,CASSRTPGGGYTF,TGTGCCAGCAGTCGGACCCCTGGAGGTGGCTACACCTTC
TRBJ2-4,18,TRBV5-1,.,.,CASSLTLQGLGAKNIQYF,TGCGCCAGCAGCTTGACACTACAGGGTTTAGGAGCCAAAAACATTCAGTACTTC
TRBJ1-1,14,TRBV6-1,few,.,CASSETGYVPEAFF,TGTGCCAGCAGTGAAACAGGGTATGTTCCCGAAGCTTTCTTT
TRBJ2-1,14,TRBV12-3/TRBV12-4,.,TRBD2,CASSLERGNNEQFF,TGTGCCAGCAGTTTAGAGCGGGGGAACAATGAGCAGTTCTTC
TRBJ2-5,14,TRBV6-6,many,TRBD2,CASSLTGTSETQYF,TGTGCCAGCAGCCTTACCGGGACTAGCGAGACCCAGTACTTC
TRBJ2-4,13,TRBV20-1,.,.,CSAIRVSGDIQYF,TGCAGTGCTATCAGGGTATCTGGAGACATTCAGTACTTC
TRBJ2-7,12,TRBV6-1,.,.,CASNRGSYEQYF,TGTGCCAGCAATCGGGGCTCCTACGAGCAGTACTTC
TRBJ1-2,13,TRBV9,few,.,CASSVARGSGYTF,TGTGCCAGCAGCGTAGCCCGGGGTTCCGGCTACACCTTC
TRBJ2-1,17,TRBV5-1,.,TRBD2,CASSLAGSGGAYSEQFF,TGCGCCAGCAGCTTGGCCGGTAGCGGGGGGGCCTACAGTGAGCAGTTCTTC
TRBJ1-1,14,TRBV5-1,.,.,CASSLVSRADEAFF,TGCGCCAGCAGCTTGGTTTCCAGGGCAGATGAAGCTTTCTTT